What follows are 28 T cell receptor beta chains derived from one specimen sequenced in a study of T-cell memory formation after mild COVID-19. Each CDR3 protein gets one entry after TCRdb re-called the 5' RACE reads with MiXCR. The data hold about 270,000 distinct CDR3 sequences, with about 17% observed a single time. Material for sequencing was PBMCs or a T cell subset sorted from them (not recorded which). The receptors come from a man between 18 and 29 years old who had mild COVID-19 (a few samples of this study predate the infection). Cell type and time point are not known.

This clonotype has a handful of counts. This chain links TRBV6-4 with TRBJ1-3; D might be TRBD1 (6 bases). The V end was cut by 6 bases, the J end by 3 bases, with 12 bases between. The CDR3 runs to 14 residues. Germline V lookup: CDR1 MRHNA, CDR2 SNTAGT. The CDR3 is CASSTRGGGNTIYF. CDR3 DNA: TGTGCCAGCAGCACCCGAGGGGGTGGAAACACCATATATTTT.

The chain links TRBV4-1 to TRBJ1-5, with 7 bases that match TRBD1. Trimming removed 2 bases from V and 7 bases from J; junction bases left unmatched: 11. CDR3 length: 16 amino acids. Germline V gene sequence: CDR1 MGHRA, CDR2 YSYEKL. The DNA of the CDR3 is TGCGCCAGCAGCCAATCGACGGCAGGGGGTGGACAGCCCCAGCATTTT. This gives the protein CASSQSTAGGGQPQHF.

This clonotype was picked up a small number of times. The chain joins TRBV7-2 to TRBJ2-3; D is possibly TRBD1 or TRBD2 (6 bases each). Trimming left V 9 bases short and J 6 bases short, with 19 bases between. Per germline, CDR1 SGHTA and CDR2 FQGNSA. The CDR3 contains 14 residues. The CDR3 spells CARSRRGAPDTQYF. CDR3 nucleotide sequence: TGTGCCAGGAGCCGGAGGGGGGCCCCGGATACGCAGTATTTT.

This clonotype occurred many times. The chain carries TRBV4-1 and TRBJ2-7; D remains ambiguous. Germline V CDR1 and CDR2: MGHRA, YSYEKL. The CDR3 loop spans 15 amino acids. The V and J ends lost 3 bases and 6 bases respectively, with 18 bases between them. CDR3 in amino acids: CASSQSPLGSAEQYF. In DNA form, the CDR3 reads TGCGCCAGCAGCCAGTCCCCGCTTGGGTCGGCCGAGCAGTACTTC.

V usage is TRBV9 and J usage is TRBJ1-6, with D perhaps matching TRBD1 (6 bases). The V gene's germline CDR1 is SGDLS and CDR2 YYNGEE. V lost 2 bases, J lost 7 bases, and 16 bases lay in between. The CDR3 runs 16 residues. As DNA, the CDR3 is TGTGCCAGCAGCGTCGAAATCAGGGGAGGAAATTCACCCCTCCACTTT. Its translation is CASSVEIRGGNSPLHF.

This chain uses TRBV7-8 with TRBJ2-7, with a tentative D call TRBD2 (6 bases). Deletions cut 2 bases from V and 5 bases from J, with 13 bases between. The length of the CDR3 is 14 residues. The germline gives CDR1 SGHVS, CDR2 FQNEAQ. CDR3 nucleotides: TGTGCCAGCAGCTTACGGAGGGAAACCCACGAGCAGTACGTC. Its protein product is CASSLRRETHEQYV.

The rearrangement joins TRBV18 to TRBJ1-5; 10 bases are shared with TRBD1. V was clipped by 2 bases and J by 7 bases; unmatched bases: 2. The CDR3 length is 14 residues. The germline CDR1 and CDR2 sequences are KGHSH and LQKENI. CDR3 sequence reads: CASSPGTGEQPQHF. The CDR3 DNA reads TGTGCCAGCTCACCAGGGACAGGGGAGCAGCCCCAGCATTTT.

This clonotype appeared a few times. The rearrangement joins TRBV10-3 to TRBJ1-3; TRBD1 might be the D (5 bases). Germline V gene sequence: CDR1 ENHRY, CDR2 SYGVKD. The CDR3 is 16 amino acids. Trimming stripped 6 bases from V and 2 bases from J, with 17 bases between. The CDR3 DNA sequence: TGTGCCATCAGCCCCTCGGGGGGGAACGCTGGAAACACCATATATTTT. Translating gives CAISPSGGNAGNTIYF.

V usage is TRBV6-5 and J usage is TRBJ2-6; D may be TRBD1 (6 bases). The CDR3 totals 16 residues. Trimming cost V 2 bases and J 5 bases, with 13 bases left between them. Looked up from germline, CDR1 is MNHEY and CDR2 is SVGAGI. As DNA, the CDR3 is TGTGCCAGCAGTTACGTACAGGGTGTAAGGGCCAACGTCCTGACTTTC. Its translation is CASSYVQGVRANVLTF.

The chain joins TRBV7-2 to TRBJ1-6, with D maybe TRBD1 (5 bases). The CDR3 contains 15 residues. Germline loops: CDR1 SGHTA, CDR2 FQGNSA. V dropped 2 bases and J dropped 7 bases, with 12 bases sitting between them. The CDR3 spells CASSLPGRKNSPLHF. As DNA, the CDR3 is TGTGCCAGCAGCTTACCGGGACGGAAAAATTCACCCCTCCACTTT.

This chain links TRBV6-2 or TRBV6-3 with TRBJ2-5; D gene uncertain. CDR3 size: 13 residues. Germline loops: CDR1 MNHEY, CDR2 SVGEGT. Between the trimmed V and J ends, which lost 7 bases and 3 bases, there was a span of 12 bases. The CDR3 DNA follows: TGTGCCAGCACCACCAGCCGGGAAGAGACCCAGTACTTC. Protein sequence: CASTTSREETQYF.

The rearrangement uses TRBV5-1 and TRBJ2-1, with D perhaps matching TRBD1 (5 bases). The CDR3 contains 14 residues. V was clipped by 5 bases and J by 7 bases, with 16 bases between them. CDR1 and CDR2 from the germline V gene are SGHRS and YFSETQ. CDR3 amino acids: CASRPEAQGNEQFF. CDR3 in DNA: TGCGCCAGCAGGCCAGAGGCCCAGGGTAATGAGCAGTTCTTC.

The sample holds a few counts of this clonotype. The gene calls are TRBV5-6 and TRBJ2-5; D uncertain. Germline V gene data show CDR1 as SGHDT and CDR2 as YYEEEE. V was shortened by 2 bases and J by 2 bases, with 7 bases between the two germline ends. This CDR3 comprises 13 residues. The CDR3 sequence: CASSFSPQETQYF. The CDR3 DNA reads as TGTGCCAGCAGCTTCAGTCCGCAAGAGACCCAGTACTTC.

This clonotype was recorded a few times. The DNA for the CDR3 is TGCGCCAGCAGCCAACCTTGGACTAGCGGGGGGGCCGACTGGACCGGGGAGCTGTTTTTT. It codes for CASSQPWTSGGADWTGELFF. This chain links TRBV4-3 with TRBJ2-2, with 15 bases that match TRBD2. Germline V gene data show CDR1 as LGHNA and CDR2 as YSLEER. This CDR3 region has 20 residues. V gave up 2 bases and J gave up 5 bases; unmatched junction bases: 12.

This clonotype has just a few counts. V gene TRBV10-3 combines with J gene TRBJ2-1; 11 bases align to TRBD2. The V gene's germline CDR1 is ENHRY and CDR2 SYGVKD. The CDR3 is 14 residues long. V shed 5 bases and J 7 bases; nucleotides not matched to a gene: 4. The CDR3 nucleotides read TGTGCCATCAGTCAAACTAGCGGGGGAAATGAGCAGTTCTTC. It codes for CAISQTSGGNEQFF.

This clonotype turned up a few times. This chain connects TRBV11-1 to TRBJ2-1; D unresolved. CDR1 is SGHAT and CDR2 is FQDESV in the germline V gene (reference sequence). The ends were cut back, 4 bases at V and 6 bases at J, with 19 bases in the middle. CDR3 length equals 16 residues. CDR3 sequence reads: CASSSLEVIDRNEQFF. CDR3 in DNA: TGTGCCAGCAGCTCCCTGGAAGTGATAGACCGCAATGAGCAGTTCTTC. The entire variable domain, with the rest obtained from reference TRBV11-1 and TRBJ2-1, is as follows: EAEVAQSPRYKITEKSQAVAFWCDPISGHATLYWYRQILGQGPELLVQFQDESVVDDSQLPKDRFSAERLKGVDSTLKIQPAELGDSAMYLCASSSLEVIDRNEQFFGPGTRLTVL.

The rearrangement links TRBV7-2 to TRBJ2-1, with TRBD1 as a possible D gene (6 bases). Germline assignment: CDR1 SGHTA and CDR2 FQGNSA. The CDR3 length is 13 residues. V was pared by 8 bases and J by 6 bases, with 14 bases between. The CDR3 DNA sequence: TGTGCCAGCGCACTTCGGACAGTCAATGAGCAGTTCTTC. Translation gives CASALRTVNEQFF.

The rearrangement uses TRBV6-2 or TRBV6-3 and TRBJ2-7; no firm D call. This CDR3 has 12 amino acids. V was shortened by 2 bases and J by 2 bases, with 4 bases between the two germline ends. The germline gives CDR1 MNHEY, CDR2 SVGEGT. The chain's CDR3 is CASSYGPYEQYV. In DNA form, the CDR3 reads TGTGCCAGCAGTTACGGCCCCTACGAGCAGTACGTC.

This sequence joins TRBV4-1 and TRBJ2-3; maybe TRBD1 (7 bases). Deletions cut 10 bases from V and 1 base from J, with 15 bases between. CDR3 length: 14 amino acids. Looked up from germline, CDR1 is MGHRA and CDR2 is YSYEKL. CDR3 bases: TGCGCCACCGGGGGACAGAGCCGCACAGATACGCAGTATTTT. It translates to CATGGQSRTDTQYF.

The rearrangement links TRBV2 to TRBJ2-3, with a possible D match to TRBD2 (7 bases). V was pared by 4 bases and J by 11 bases, with 13 bases between. CDR3 length: 12 residues. In germline, CDR1 is SNHLY, CDR2 FYNNEI. CDR3 nucleotide sequence: TGTGCCAGCAGTGGAGGCGGGGGCAGGCAGTATTTT. Translation gives CASSGGGGRQYF.

A few counts support this clonotype. V and J are TRBV9 and TRBJ2-2, with D perhaps TRBD2 (5 bases). The length of the CDR3 is 14 residues. The germline V gene encodes CDR1 SGDLS and CDR2 YYNGEE. The V gene lost 4 bases and the J gene lost 6 bases, with 13 bases spanning the gap. CDR3: CASSPNRGSGELFF. The CDR3 DNA sequence: TGTGCCAGCAGCCCGAATAGAGGGTCCGGGGAGCTGTTTTTT.

The chain combines TRBV28 with TRBJ2-3; D is perhaps TRBD1 or TRBD2 (5 bases each). This CDR3 has 15 residues. CDR1 and CDR2 from the germline V gene are MDHEN and SYDVKM. Between the trimmed V and J ends, which lost 3 bases and 1 base, there was a span of 11 bases. The CDR3 nucleotides read TGTGCCAGCAGTTTCCGGGGCCGGGGCACAGATACGCAGTATTTT. It translates to CASSFRGRGTDTQYF.

This clonotype was counted between two and nine times. The rearrangement links TRBV7-6 to TRBJ1-3, with TRBD1 matching 8 bases. The ends lost 4 bases at V and 10 bases at J; junction bases unmatched: 9. Germline lookup yields CDR1 SGHVS and CDR2 FNYEAQ. The CDR3 has 14 residues. The CDR3: CASSSATGEGTIYF. Written as DNA, the CDR3 is TGTGCCAGCAGCTCCGCGACAGGGGAAGGGACCATATATTTT.

The rearrangement joins TRBV3-1 to TRBJ2-5; TRBD1 is a possible D gene (6 bases). The CDR3 sequence is 15 residues long. Germline CDR1 LGHDT, CDR2 YNNKEL (reference sequence). V was trimmed by 2 bases and J by 1 base, leaving 11 bases between them. CDR3 sequence (DNA): TGTGCCAGCAGCCAACTGACAGGTGCCCAAGAGACCCAGTACTTC. As protein: CASSQLTGAQETQYF.

The chain joins TRBV5-1 to TRBJ2-2, with D possibly TRBD1 on 6 matching bases. V was cut by 5 bases and J by 2 bases, with 13 bases left in between. Germline CDR1 SGHRS, CDR2 YFSETQ. The CDR3 covers 15 residues. Here the CDR3 DNA reads TGCGCCAGCAGATACGCAGGGGAAAACACCGGGGAGCTGTTTTTT. Protein sequence: CASRYAGENTGELFF.

This sequence joins TRBV25-1 and TRBJ2-3, with 15 positions matching TRBD2. Germline V gene data show CDR1 as MGHDK and CDR2 as SYGVNS. Trimming at V came to 1 base and at J to 3 bases, leaving 2 bases not matched to a gene. The CDR3 length is 17 residues. CDR3 in amino acids: CASSEWGLAGGTDTQYF. The CDR3 nucleotides are TGTGCCAGCAGTGAATGGGGACTAGCGGGGGGAACAGATACGCAGTATTTT.

V usage is TRBV30 and J usage is TRBJ2-7, with TRBD2 matching 7 bases. After removal of 3 bases from V and 4 bases from J, the junction contained 6 bases not matched to a gene. The CDR3 covers 13 residues. Germline-derived CDR1 and CDR2 are GTSNPN and SVGIG (reference sequence). In nucleotides, the CDR3 is TGTGCCTGGAGCCCGACGGGGGGTTACGAGCAGTACTTC. Encoded protein: CAWSPTGGYEQYF.

The chain couples TRBV2 to TRBJ2-1, with a possible D match to TRBD2 (7 bases). The CDR3 consists of 14 residues. CDR1 is SNHLY, CDR2 FYNNEI, per germline. Trimming left V 5 bases short and J 7 bases short, with 15 bases between. The CDR3 DNA sequence: TGTGCCAGCAGTCACGGGGGGCCCGGGAATGAGCAGTTCTTC. Amino acid sequence: CASSHGGPGNEQFF.